This is a list of T cell receptor beta chains from one sample in a study of CD8+ T cells in alopecia areata. Some clones are missing from TCRdb's copy, which holds only in-frame ones; the method was immunoSEQ multiplex PCR. The sample has 30,000 to 40,000 clones, 70% to 80% seen once. Specimen: NKG2D-low CD8+ T cells sorted from blood. The receptors stem from a human donor with alopecia areata. Both conserved end residues are part of each CDR3. D genes are given only for firm matches. The listing skips clone size in some rows; elsewhere it reads once, few, many or a size class.

cdr3_nt cdr3_aa d_call cdr3_length j_call clone_size v_call
TGTGCCAGCAGCGCCCAAATGACAGATACGCAGTATTTT CASSAQMTDTQYF - 13 TRBJ2-3 few TRBV6-4
TGCAGCGTTGAAGGCAGGAACACCGGGGAGCTGTTTTTT CSVEGRNTGELFF - 13 TRBJ2-2 - TRBV29-1
TGCGCCAGCAGCCAAGTTGCCCAGAGCTCTGGAAACACCATATATTTT CASSQVAQSSGNTIYF - 16 TRBJ1-3 - TRBV4-3
TGTGCCAGCATAGGGGACCGAGCCCTGACCTCTGGAAACACCATATATTTT CASIGDRALTSGNTIYF - 17 TRBJ1-3 - TRBV7-9
TGTGCCAGCAGTGCGACAGGGGGCGCTTCAGAGACCCAGTACTTC CASSATGGASETQYF TRBD1 15 TRBJ2-5 - TRBV6-1
TGTGCCAGCAGTTTATTGAGCGGAGGGAATGAGCAGTTCTTC CASSLLSGGNEQFF - 14 TRBJ2-1 - TRBV28
TGCGCCAGCAGCCGGGGACAGTATGACGGAAACACCATATATTTT CASSRGQYDGNTIYF TRBD1 15 TRBJ1-3 - TRBV4-3
TGTGCCAGCAGCCAAGAGTGGAGGACTAATGAAAAACTGTTTTTT CASSQEWRTNEKLFF - 15 TRBJ1-4 once TRBV4-2
TGTGCCAGCAGCTTTCGGGGGACACTAACCTACGAGCAGTACTTC CASSFRGTLTYEQYF - 15 TRBJ2-7 once TRBV28
TGTGCCAGCAGTCCACTAGAAAGCTCCTACAATGAGCAGTTCTTC CASSPLESSYNEQFF - 15 TRBJ2-1 - TRBV7-9
TGTGCCAGCAGTGATCCGGGACAGGGGGCCCTTAATGAAAAACTGTTTTTT CASSDPGQGALNEKLFF TRBD1 17 TRBJ1-4 - TRBV25-1
TGTGCCTGGAGTCATAGTGCGGGCCCGGGGCAGTACTTC CAWSHSAGPGQYF - 13 TRBJ2-7 - TRBV30
TGCAGCGCCCCGCACATTATCAACTACAATGAGCAGTTCTTC CSAPHIINYNEQFF - 14 TRBJ2-1 - TRBV29-1
TGTGCCAGCAGCGCTGAACAACTAGCGGGGCGGGGGATAGATACGCAGTATTTT CASSAEQLAGRGIDTQYF TRBD2 18 TRBJ2-3 - TRBV9
TGTGCCAGCAGGAGGTTTCCGTACTTC CASRRFPYF - 9 TRBJ2-4 - TRBV11-3
TGTGCCAGCAGCCTAACCTACGGGGGGGCTTACGAGCAGTACTTC CASSLTYGGAYEQYF TRBD2 15 TRBJ2-7 few TRBV7-9
TGTGCCTGGAGTGTACTGGGATTGAACTACGAGCAGTACTTC CAWSVLGLNYEQYF - 14 TRBJ2-7 - TRBV30
TGTGCCTGGGAACTAGCGGGAGGGGGCGAGCAGTACTTC CAWELAGGGEQYF TRBD2 13 TRBJ2-7 - TRBV30
TGCGCCAGCAGCCAAACAGGGGGGTACGAGCAGTACTTC CASSQTGGYEQYF TRBD1 13 TRBJ2-7 - TRBV4-1
TGTGCCAGTAGTCAACGACAGGGCTACGAGCAGTACTTC CASSQRQGYEQYF TRBD1 13 TRBJ2-7 - TRBV19
TGCAGCGTGGAAGGTTTTAGCGGGGAGTTGCTCGGGGAGCTGTTTTTT CSVEGFSGELLGELFF TRBD2 16 TRBJ2-2 - TRBV29-1
TGCAGCGTTGATATGACGTCACCCTACAATGAGCAGTTCTTC CSVDMTSPYNEQFF - 14 TRBJ2-1 few TRBV29-1
TGCGCCAGCAGCTATGACAGGGTCGAGCAGTACTTC CASSYDRVEQYF TRBD1 12 TRBJ2-7 - TRBV5-1
TGTGCCAGCAGCGACAGGGGCGGCGAGACCCAGTACTTC CASSDRGGETQYF TRBD1 13 TRBJ2-5 - TRBV7-9
TGTGCCAGCAGCTTACAGGATAACACTGAAGCTTTCTTT CASSLQDNTEAFF - 13 TRBJ1-1 - TRBV7-9
TGCAGCGCACAATGGGCAGGGGAGAGAAACACCATATATTTT CSAQWAGERNTIYF - 14 TRBJ1-3 - TRBV29-1
TGTGCCAGCAGTGATGCTCCAGGGAGCTCCTACGAGCAGTACTTC CASSDAPGSSYEQYF - 15 TRBJ2-7 - TRBV6-6
TGTGCCAGTAGCATACAGGGGCTCCAGTCCTTCAATCAGCCCCAGCATTTT CASSIQGLQSFNQPQHF TRBD1 17 TRBJ1-5 - TRBV19
TGTGCCAGCACTCCAAGTCTAGCCGTCACAGATACGCAGTATTTT CASTPSLAVTDTQYF - 15 TRBJ2-3 - TRBV6-6
TGTGCCAGCAGCCCTCACCGACAGGGGGCGGCCGCCGGGGAGCTGTTTTTT CASSPHRQGAAAGELFF TRBD1 17 TRBJ2-2 medium-sized TRBV7-9
TGTGCCAGCAGTGACTCAGCTAGCGGGAGTAGTGAGCAGTTCTTC CASSDSASGSSEQFF TRBD2 15 TRBJ2-1 - TRBV6-4
TGTGCCAGCAGCCAAGAGCTGGACCGCACAGATACGCAGTATTTT CASSQELDRTDTQYF - 15 TRBJ2-3 once TRBV4-2
TGTGCCAGCAGCGTAGAAGATTGGGGGAACTATGGCTACACCTTC CASSVEDWGNYGYTF - 15 TRBJ1-2 - TRBV9
TGTGCCTGGAGTCCGGCAGGGGATGACACCGGGGAGCTGTTTTTT CAWSPAGDDTGELFF - 15 TRBJ2-2 - TRBV30
TGTGCCAGCAGCTTACTAAGCGGTCCCTACGAGCAGTACTTC CASSLLSGPYEQYF - 14 TRBJ2-7 - TRBV7-9
TGTGCCAGCAGCCAAGATTTAATGGGGGTCTACGAGCAGTACTTC CASSQDLMGVYEQYF - 15 TRBJ2-7 - TRBV4-2
TGTGCCAGCAGGGGGGGGACAGGTAGCTACGAGCAGTACTTC CASRGGTGSYEQYF - 14 TRBJ2-7 - TRBV27
TGTGCCAGCAGTGACCTAGTCTTGAGTGAGCAGTACTTC CASSDLVLSEQYF - 13 TRBJ2-7 - TRBV25-1
TGTGCCTGGGGAACAGGGGGTTACGAGCAGTACTTC CAWGTGGYEQYF TRBD1 12 TRBJ2-7 - TRBV30
TGTGCCAGCAGTTTGACAGGCCTCTCCCAACTCGAGCAGTACTTC CASSLTGLSQLEQYF - 15 TRBJ2-7 - TRBV27
TGCGCCAGCAGCCAAGTCCCAGGGGGAGGGTACGAGCAGTACTTC CASSQVPGGGYEQYF - 15 TRBJ2-7 - TRBV4-1
TGTGCCACCAGCAGCCCAGGGGCGGGAGGGCCTGCGGCAGATACGCAGTATTTT CATSSPGAGGPAADTQYF TRBD2 18 TRBJ2-3 - TRBV15
TGCGCCAGCAGCCAAGAGCCCCAAAGGTATGAGCAGTACTTC CASSQEPQRYEQYF - 14 TRBJ2-7 - TRBV4-3
TGTGCCAGCAGCTTAATCAGGGAACACAATGAGCAGTTCTTC CASSLIREHNEQFF - 14 TRBJ2-1 few TRBV7-2
TGTGCCAGCAGTCCTACAGGTGATAATTCACCCCTCCACTTT CASSPTGDNSPLHF - 14 TRBJ1-6 - TRBV25-1
TGCAGCGTTGAAGTGCCCAGCGGGGCCTACACAGATACGCAGTATTTT CSVEVPSGAYTDTQYF TRBD2 16 TRBJ2-3 - TRBV29-1
TGCGCCAGCAGCTTGGCCGAGGGGGGTCTACGGCGAGAGCAGTTCTTC CASSLAEGGLRREQFF - 16 TRBJ2-1 - TRBV5-1
TGTGCCAGTAGTAGGGGGGCTGCTAGCACAGATACGCAGTATTTT CASSRGAASTDTQYF - 15 TRBJ2-3 few TRBV19
TGCGCCAGCGACGGGGACCGTAATGAGCAGTTCTTC CASDGDRNEQFF - 12 TRBJ2-1 - TRBV5-1
TGCAGCGTGAACTATGGCTACACCTTC CSVNYGYTF - 9 TRBJ1-2 once TRBV20-1
TGTGCCAGCAGCCAAGATCCGGGCGGGGGAGAGACCCAGTACTTC CASSQDPGGGETQYF TRBD2 15 TRBJ2-5 - TRBV14
TGTGCCAGCAGACCAACAGTCTCTGGGGCCAACGTCCTGACTTTC CASRPTVSGANVLTF - 15 TRBJ2-6 - TRBV28